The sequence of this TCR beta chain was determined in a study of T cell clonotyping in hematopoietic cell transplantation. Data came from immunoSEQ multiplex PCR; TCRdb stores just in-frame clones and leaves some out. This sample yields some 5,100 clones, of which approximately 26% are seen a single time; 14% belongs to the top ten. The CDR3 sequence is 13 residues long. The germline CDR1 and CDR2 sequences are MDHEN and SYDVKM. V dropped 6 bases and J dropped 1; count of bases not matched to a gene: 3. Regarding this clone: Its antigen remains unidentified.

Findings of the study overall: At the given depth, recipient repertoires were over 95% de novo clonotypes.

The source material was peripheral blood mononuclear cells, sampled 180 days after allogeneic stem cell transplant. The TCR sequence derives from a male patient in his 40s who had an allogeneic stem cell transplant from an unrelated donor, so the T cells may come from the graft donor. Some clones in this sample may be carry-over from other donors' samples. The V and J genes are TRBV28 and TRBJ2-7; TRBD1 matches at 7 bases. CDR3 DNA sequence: TGTGCCAGCAGGCAGACAGGGTCCTACGAGCAGTACTTC. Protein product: CASRQTGSYEQYF.